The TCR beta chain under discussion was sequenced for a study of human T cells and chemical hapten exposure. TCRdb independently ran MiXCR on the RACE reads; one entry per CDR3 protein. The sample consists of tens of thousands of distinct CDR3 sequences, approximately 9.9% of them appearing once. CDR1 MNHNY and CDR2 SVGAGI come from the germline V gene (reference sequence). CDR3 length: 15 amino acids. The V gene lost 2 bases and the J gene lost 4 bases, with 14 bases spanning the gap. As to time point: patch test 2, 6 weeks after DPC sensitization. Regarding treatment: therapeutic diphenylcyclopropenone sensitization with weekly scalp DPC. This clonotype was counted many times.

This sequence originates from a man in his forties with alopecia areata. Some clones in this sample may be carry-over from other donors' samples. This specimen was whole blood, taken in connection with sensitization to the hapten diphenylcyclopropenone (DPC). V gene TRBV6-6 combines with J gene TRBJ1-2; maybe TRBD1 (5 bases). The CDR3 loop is CASSYRGNGGYGYTF. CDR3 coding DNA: TGTGCCAGCAGTTACCGGGGTAACGGGGGCTATGGCTACACCTTC.